This TCR beta chain appears in the sequencing data of a study of cytomegalovirus exposure and HLA in healthy donors. Study-level background: In a previous analysis, 117 million unique TCR beta sequences were found from 150 million to 200 million T cells. The study's findings and limits: Productive rates of about 90% or about 30% were seen for most TCR beta V segments in an earlier analysis.

Primers included in the PCR were 60 Vbeta and 13 Jbeta primers. TCRdb keeps only in-frame clones here, not all; method: immunoSEQ multiplex PCR. Of about 160,000 clones in the sample, around 83% are singletons; the top ten hold under 6.5%. This clone has a single count. Its target is not known. Germline-derived CDR1 and CDR2 are SGHTS and YDEGEE. The CDR3 has 18 amino acids. The V and J ends lost 4 bases and 0 bases respectively, with 21 bases between them. Unrecorded immune exposure was likely among donors, who were nominally healthy when sampled. Sequencing input: PBMCs. The sequence was collected from a man aged 45-60 years in good health and CMV-seropositive. The chain joins TRBV5-8 to TRBJ2-3; D is possibly TRBD2 (7 bases). As DNA, the CDR3 is TGTGCCAGCAGCCCCTGGGGGGGGCGAGCCTTCAGCACAGATACGCAGTATTTT. This codes for CASSPWGGRAFSTDTQYF.